The 30 T cell receptor beta chains below come from one sample, sequenced in a study of Graves' ophthalmopathy and Graves' hyperthyroidism. Amplifying from RNA transcripts, the study obtained TCR beta CDR3 regions. RT-PCR in the first round used HTBI primers; a second-round multiplex PCR followed. MiXCR, run by TCRdb on the multiplex PCR reads, gives a single entry per CDR3 protein. The data contain 1 million to 1.3 million distinct CDR3 sequences, about 36% of them singletons. The sample taken for sequencing was peripheral blood or thyroid tissue (not recorded which). The origin of the receptors is an adult man with Graves' hyperthyroidism.

The gene calls are TRBV10-3 and TRBJ2-5, with D maybe TRBD2 (6 bases). CDR3 length: 16 amino acids. CDR1 is ENHRY and CDR2 is SYGVKD in the germline V gene. V lost 9 bases and J lost 5, with 25 bases in between. The chain's CDR3 is CAMTERVSGEAETQYF. The CDR3 DNA sequence: TGTGCCATGACAGAGCGGGTATCCGGGGAGGCGGAGACCCAGTACTTC.

This clonotype was found a few times. The rearrangement joins TRBV9 to TRBJ2-7; no clear D gene. This CDR3 spans 10 amino acids. Germline V CDR1 and CDR2: SGDLS, YYNGEE. V shed 8 bases and J shed 2 bases, with 5 bases lying between them. The CDR3 nucleotides read TGTGCCAGAACAGCCTACGAGCAGTACTTC. Its protein is CARTAYEQYF.

This clonotype was detected many times. The V call is TRBV10-3, the J call TRBJ1-5; possible D gene TRBD1, 5 bases. CDR3 length equals 20 residues. V gave up 0 bases and J gave up 0 bases, with 21 bases separating them. CDR1 and CDR2 from the germline V gene are ENHRY and SYGVKD. The DNA for the CDR3 is TGTGCCATCAGTGAGTCTGGAAGGGGCGCGGGCCGGGATAGCAATCAGCCCCAGCATTTT. Its translation: CAISESGRGAGRDSNQPQHF.

This clonotype was found many times. The chain links TRBV29-1 to TRBJ2-2, with TRBD1 as a possible D gene (6 bases). The germline gives CDR1 SQVTM, CDR2 ANQGSEA. There are 14 residues in the CDR3. V was clipped by 3 bases and J by 4 bases, with 12 bases between them. The CDR3 protein is CSVEPGTPTGELFF. DNA for the CDR3: TGCAGCGTTGAGCCGGGGACACCCACCGGGGAGCTGTTTTTT.

Notes on this clonotype: At one of its ends the junction is not consistent with the germline gene, which may arise from a read error. The chain is built from TRBV2 and TRBJ1-2, with TRBD1 matching 7 bases. Germline V CDR1 and CDR2: SNHLY, FYNNEI. This CDR3 has 15 amino acids. CDR3 loop: CASSESGPTGNGYTF. For the CDR3, the DNA is TGCGCCAGCAGTGAGTCCGGACCGACAGGGAATGGCTACACCTTC.

The rearrangement joins TRBV7-2 to TRBJ1-1; 11 positions agree with TRBD1. The CDR3 contains 14 residues. CDR1 is SGHTA, CDR2 FQGNSA, per germline. V lost 6 bases and J lost 3; bases outside the gene matches: 3. CDR3 amino acids: CASRGTGGDTEAFF. The CDR3 bases are TGTGCCAGCAGGGGGACAGGGGGAGACACTGAAGCTTTCTTT.

This clonotype was seen a single time. This may come from a read error, since a much larger clone is one base off. The chain couples TRBV9 to TRBJ2-7; a possible D gene is TRBD2 (6 bases). Germline V CDR1 and CDR2: SGDLS, YYNGEE. Between the trimmed V and J ends, which lost 3 bases and 7 bases, there was a span of 17 bases. The CDR3 runs to 14 residues. The DNA of the CDR3 is TGTGCCAGCAGCGCAGTAGGAGGGTCGAGGGAGCAGTACTTC. As protein: CASSAVGGSREQYF.

Ten or more counts support this clonotype. The chain is built from TRBV7-2 and TRBJ2-5; D gene unclear. The CDR3 is made up of 14 amino acids. From germline, CDR1 is SGHTA and CDR2 FQGNSA. The ends were cut back, 0 bases at V and 5 bases at J, with 10 bases in the middle. The CDR3 loop is CASSLAASGETQYF. CDR3 bases: TGTGCCAGCAGCTTAGCCGCGTCGGGCGAGACCCAGTACTTC.

CDR3 amino acids: CASSDRPPDSSGANVLTF. CDR3 sequence (DNA): TGTGCCAGCAGCGACCGACCCCCAGACAGCTCTGGGGCCAACGTCCTGACTTTC. The chain recombines TRBV2 with TRBJ2-6; D might be TRBD1 (5 bases). Germline CDR1 reads SNHLY; CDR2 reads FYNNEI. The CDR3 is 18 amino acids. Between the trimmed V and J ends, which lost 6 bases and 0 bases, there was a span of 18 bases. The full variable domain, rest sourced from reference TRBV2 and TRBJ2-6, is EPEVTQTPSHQVTQMGQEVILRCVPISNHLYFYWYRQILGQKVEFLVSFYNNEISEKSEIFDDQFSVERPDGSNFTLKIRSTKLEDSAMYFCASSDRPPDSSGANVLTFGAGSRLTVL.

This clonotype occurred many times. V and J are TRBV14 and TRBJ1-6; tentative D call: TRBD1 (5 bases). This CDR3 has 16 residues. Germline V gene sequence: CDR1 SGHDN, CDR2 FVKESK. Trimming took 3 bases from V and 10 from J, leaving 19 bases between them. CDR3 bases: TGTGCCAGCAGCCAGGGAGCCCCTGATTGGGGGTCACCCCTCCACTTT. Its protein is CASSQGAPDWGSPLHF.

Many counts were recorded for this clonotype. The V gene is TRBV6-5, the J gene TRBJ1-1; D remains ambiguous. Germline V lookup: CDR1 MNHEY, CDR2 SVGAGI. Trimming took off 6 bases at V and 1 base at J, with 6 bases between the two ends. The CDR3 runs 12 residues. In DNA form, the CDR3 reads TGTGCCAGCAGAATTGAGAACACTGAAGCTTTCTTT. Translated: CASRIENTEAFF.

This clonotype was found a few times. This sequence may be a read error, since a much larger clone differs from it by one base. CDR3: CSARDLANVLTF. The CDR3 coding sequence is TGCAGTGCTAGAGATCTGGCCAACGTCCTGACTTTC. The chain has TRBV20-1 and TRBJ2-6, with D unclear. The CDR3 totals 12 residues. V shed 0 bases and J shed 6 bases, with 3 bases lying between them. Germline-derived CDR1 and CDR2 are DFQATT and SNEGSKA (reference sequence).

The sample holds one count of this clonotype. The germline gene is not matched at one end of the junction; a read error may be the cause. The genes are TRBV10-3 and TRBJ1-6; TRBD1 might be the D (5 bases). The V gene's germline CDR1 is ENHRY and CDR2 SYGVKD. The CDR3 contains 14 residues. The CDR3 DNA reads as TGTGCCATCAGGCCCGGGACGATGAATCCACCCCCCCACTTT. Its translation: CAIRPGTMNPPPHF.

A note on this clonotype: An end of the junction differs from the germline gene, which may be a read error. V is TRBV2 and J is TRBJ1-5; 7 nucleotides match TRBD1. CDR1 and CDR2 (germline): SNHLY, FYNNEI. The CDR3 runs to 12 residues. The CDR3 region is CASKTGSLPQHF. The CDR3 DNA is TGTGCTAGCAAGACAGGGAGCCTGCCCCAGCATTTT.

This clonotype has a handful of counts. This rearrangement joins TRBV27 to TRBJ2-7, with 10 nucleotides matching TRBD1. This CDR3 has 14 residues. Germline CDR1 is MNHEY and CDR2 is SMNVEV (reference sequence). V lost 3 bases, J lost 7 bases, and 6 bases stayed unmatched. The CDR3 nucleotides read TGTGCCAGCAGTTTCGACAGGGGGCTGAGGGAGCAGTACTTC. Translated, it gives CASSFDRGLREQYF.

Many counts were recorded for this clonotype. The rearrangement links TRBV19 to TRBJ1-4; D not certain. The CDR3 length is 11 residues. V shed 4 bases and J shed 7 bases, with 4 bases lying between them. Germline-derived CDR1 and CDR2 are LNHDA and SQIVND (reference sequence). The chain's CDR3 is CASSSVEKLFF. DNA for the CDR3: TGTGCCAGTAGTAGTGTTGAAAAACTGTTTTTT. Drawing the rest from reference TRBV19 and TRBJ1-4, the complete variable domain is DGGITQSPKYLFRKEGQNVTLSCEQNLNHDAMYWYRQDPGQGLRLIYYSQIVNDFQKGDIAEGYSVSREKKESFPLTVTSAQKNPTAFYLCASSSVEKLFFGSGTQLSVL.

Notes on this clonotype: A much larger clone differs from this one at a single base, so this may be a read error. The rearrangement links TRBV5-1 to TRBJ1-2; D remains ambiguous. This CDR3 spans 13 amino acids. The V gene's germline CDR1 is SGHRS and CDR2 YFSETQ. The chain's CDR3 is CASSLVRVGGYAF. For the CDR3, the DNA is TGCGCCAGCAGCTTGGTGCGGGTAGGCGGCTACGCCTTC.

This clonotype was picked up many times. The V and J genes are TRBV9 and TRBJ1-5; D unresolved. The CDR3 has 16 amino acids. CDR1 and CDR2 (germline): SGDLS, YYNGEE. The germline V and J ends were trimmed by 4 bases and 7 bases, with 21 bases remaining between them. In DNA form, the CDR3 reads TGTGCCAGCAGCCCTCCCGGGATTTGGTCCAGGCAGCCCCAGCATTTT. It specifies CASSPPGIWSRQPQHF.

This clonotype was seen many times. V is TRBV5-1 and J is TRBJ2-7, with D perhaps TRBD2 (6 bases). CDR1 and CDR2 from the germline V gene are SGHRS and YFSETQ. V was pared by 5 bases and J by 0 bases, with 9 bases between. The CDR3 extends over 13 amino acids. The CDR3 region is CASRVGGSYEQYF. Here the CDR3 DNA reads TGCGCCAGCAGGGTCGGGGGCTCCTACGAGCAGTACTTC.

This clonotype has just a few counts. This chain connects TRBV14 to TRBJ2-7; 11 nucleotides line up with TRBD2. The CDR3 runs 16 residues. The V and J ends lost 5 bases and 4 bases, in that order; junction bases with no gene match: 10. Germline assignment: CDR1 SGHDN and CDR2 FVKESK. The DNA for the CDR3 is TGTGCCAGCAGCAAAGGGACTAGCGGAGTCTTTTACGAGCAGTACTTC. It encodes CASSKGTSGVFYEQYF.

The chain couples TRBV14 to TRBJ2-3; TRBD2 is a possible D gene (5 bases). Trimming pared 2 bases from V and 1 base from J, leaving 10 bases between. Germline CDR1 reads SGHDN; CDR2 reads FVKESK. The CDR3 has 15 residues. CDR3 nucleotides: TGTGCCAGCAGCCAATTACTAGGAGGCACAGATACGCAGTATTTT. Encoded protein: CASSQLLGGTDTQYF.

The J gene is TRBJ2-7, the V gene TRBV7-2, with D tentatively TRBD1 or TRBD2 (6 bases each). Germline CDR1 SGHTA, CDR2 FQGNSA. CDR3 length: 14 amino acids. V dropped 5 bases and J dropped 7 bases, with 18 bases sitting between them. The DNA of the CDR3 is TGTGCCAGCAGCCGAAGTTCGGGGGCGGGGGAGCAGTACTTC. Translating gives CASSRSSGAGEQYF.

This clonotype occurred many times. V is TRBV7-2 and J is TRBJ1-6; maybe TRBD1 (5 bases). The length of the CDR3 is 16 residues. V lost 5 bases, J lost 7 bases, and 18 bases lay in between. Germline V gene lookup returns CDR1 SGHTA and CDR2 FQGNSA. The CDR3 DNA sequence: TGTGCCAGCAGCCCATCGGGAGGGGTTAAGAATTCACCCCTCCACTTT. Translation gives CASSPSGGVKNSPLHF. Variable domain in full (rest from reference TRBV7-2 and TRBJ1-6): GAGVSQSPSNKVTEKGKDVELRCDPISGHTALYWYRQSLGQGLEFLIYFQGNSAPDKSGLPSDRFSAERTGGSVSTLTIQRTQQEDSAVYLCASSPSGGVKNSPLHFGNGTRLTVT.

There are a few counts of this clonotype. This chain joins TRBV12-3 or TRBV12-4 and TRBJ1-3; D not certain. The CDR3 is made up of 14 amino acids. V was trimmed by 5 bases and J by 1 base, leaving 9 bases between them. In nucleotides, the CDR3 is TGTGCCAGCAGTAAGGGTGGTTCTGGAAACACCATATATTTT. Protein product: CASSKGGSGNTIYF.

As to this clonotype: A much more abundant neighbour one base away suggests this may be a read error. The CDR3 nucleotides are TGTGCCAGCAGCCCGGGACTAGGGGCCCAGTACTTC. Translated, it gives CASSPGLGAQYF. V gene TRBV11-2 combines with J gene TRBJ2-5, with TRBD2 identical over 8 bases. The CDR3 consists of 12 residues. The J segment lost 9 bases and the V segment lost 5 bases, leaving 5 bases of the junction unmatched. Germline loops: CDR1 SGHAT, CDR2 FQNNGV.

At least ten counts were recorded for this clonotype. The rearrangement links TRBV20-1 to TRBJ1-2, with D possibly matching TRBD1 (6 bases). The CDR3 totals 12 residues. Trimming left V 3 bases short and J 7 bases short, with 12 bases between. Germline loops: CDR1 DFQATT, CDR2 SNEGSKA (reference sequence). CDR3 sequence reads: CSARLGAGGYTF. DNA of the CDR3: TGCAGTGCTAGGCTGGGGGCAGGTGGCTACACCTTC.

This rearrangement joins TRBV29-1 to TRBJ2-5; a possible D gene is TRBD2 (6 bases). Between the trimmed V and J ends, which lost 8 bases and 5 bases, there was a span of 21 bases. CDR3 size: 14 residues. CDR1 is SQVTM and CDR2 is ANQGSEA in the germline V gene. CDR3 nucleotides: TGCAGCTCTAGCCCACGGCGGGGAGAGGAGACCCAGTACTTC. It encodes CSSSPRRGEETQYF.

A remark on this clonotype: With a much larger clone just one base away, this may be a read error. This rearrangement joins TRBV10-3 to TRBJ2-7; 7 nucleotides agree with TRBD1. Germline V lookup: CDR1 ENHRY, CDR2 SYGVKD. The CDR3 covers 13 residues. The DNA of the CDR3 is TGTGCCGTCAGGCCCAGGGGGACCTACGAGCAGTACTTC. Amino acids: CAVRPRGTYEQYF.

The sample holds many counts of this clonotype. The chain joins TRBV10-3 to TRBJ1-2; the D is unclear. V dropped 0 bases and J dropped 4 bases, with 21 bases sitting between them. Germline values: CDR1 ENHRY, CDR2 SYGVKD. The CDR3 runs to 18 residues. The DNA of the CDR3 is TGTGCCATCAGTGAGTCGATCTCAGGTCTTCTACCCTCCTATGGCTACACCTTC. This translates into CAISESISGLLPSYGYTF.

There are many counts of this clonotype. The CDR3 bases are TGTGCCAGCAGCTCCTGGATGGAGACCCAGTACTTC. It encodes CASSSWMETQYF. The genes are TRBV7-9 and TRBJ2-5; D not resolved. V was pared by 4 bases and J by 5 bases, with 8 bases between. The CDR3 length is 12 residues. Germline CDR1 is SEHNR and CDR2 is FQNEAQ (reference sequence).